This record looks at one TCR beta chain sequence and its context. The antigen remains unidentified. The data were taken from a study of cytomegalovirus exposure and HLA in healthy donors. Overall study: Inside one of the first data releases sat around 85 million unique TCRs taken from HLA-typed donors. Study-wide results and caveats: Immune exposure data for these donors was limited to CMV serostatus.

The PCR ran on 60 Vbeta and 13 Jbeta primers. Some clones are missing from TCRdb's copy, which holds only in-frame ones; the method was immunoSEQ multiplex PCR. This table has about 180,000 clones, around 80% appearing once. Healthy individuals who donated bone marrow served as the donors. The sequenced material came from PBMCs. The source of this sequence is a man between 18 and 29 years old in good health and CMV-seronegative.

In DNA, the CDR3 is TGTGCTAGTGGTTTGGTAGGGTTAGCGGGGGGACGAGATACGCAGTATTTT. It specifies CASGLVGLAGGRDTQYF. This chain uses TRBV12-5 with TRBJ2-3; TRBD2 matches at 10 bases. The CDR3 has 17 residues. Trimming cost V 0 bases and J 5 bases; bases outside gene matches: 8. From germline, CDR1 is LGHNT and CDR2 FRNRAP.